These 2 T cell receptor beta chains share one sample of origin, sequenced in a study of blood T cell repertoires in COVID-19. Libraries were prepared by immunoSEQ multiplex PCR; TCRdb keeps only in-frame clonotypes and omits some of them. Among around 120,000 clones listed, about 70% were seen once. Sequencing was carried out using peripheral blood. The receptor source for this set is a woman aged 70-85 years with acute or convalescent COVID-19.

The gene calls are TRBV3-1 (or the pseudogene TRBV3-2) and TRBJ2-5; 8 positions agree with TRBD2. CDR3 length equals 15 residues. The germline V gene encodes CDR1 LGHDT and CDR2 YNNKEL (reference sequence). With 4 bases clipped from V and 3 bases from J, the junction kept 7 bases outside the gene matches. The chain's CDR3 is CASSRSGGLKETQYF. The CDR3 DNA reads as TGTGCCAGCAGCCGGAGCGGGGGCTTAAAAGAGACCCAGTACTTC.

The chain has TRBV6-1 and TRBJ1-3; 7 bases align to TRBD1. Germline V gene lookup returns CDR1 MNHNS and CDR2 SASEGT. The J segment lost 0 bases and the V segment lost 1 base, leaving 6 bases of the junction unmatched. The length of the CDR3 is 17 residues. This CDR3 reads CASSEGQGFSSGNTIYF. As DNA, the CDR3 is TGTGCCAGCAGTGAAGGACAGGGTTTCAGCTCTGGAAACACCATATATTTT.